The 31 T cell receptor beta chains reported below all come from one sample, sequenced in a study of multiple sclerosis patients with progressive multifocal leukoencephalopathy. The time point: before natalizumab initiation. This table comes from immunoSEQ multiplex PCR, and its TCRdb copy is limited to in-frame clones, with some not included. Among roughly 30,000 clones, about 89% were seen once, and the ten largest hold approximately 1.5%. The sample was PBMCs. Source of these receptors: a human donor with multiple sclerosis.

This chain links TRBV7-3 with TRBJ2-7; 15 bases align to TRBD2. Trimming cost V 6 bases and J 2 bases; bases outside gene matches: 11. This CDR3 comprises 18 residues. Germline V CDR1 and CDR2: SGHTA, FQGTGA. The CDR3 protein is CASSPIRTSGRAPYEQYF. The CDR3 nucleotides are TGTGCCAGCAGTCCTATTCGGACTAGCGGGAGGGCCCCCTACGAGCAGTACTTC.

The chain couples TRBV5-1 to TRBJ2-1; 7 positions agree with TRBD2. In germline, CDR1 is SGHRS, CDR2 YFSETQ. With 4 bases clipped from V and 0 bases from J, the junction kept 7 bases outside the gene matches. The CDR3 spans 16 residues. CDR3 nucleotide sequence: TGCGCCAGCAGCCCATTCGGCGGGAGCTCCTACAATGAGCAGTTCTTC. It translates to CASSPFGGSSYNEQFF.

With respect to this clone: Other DNA sequences from this sample encode an identical CDR3 as well. The chain joins TRBV7-9 to TRBJ1-5, with TRBD1 as a possible D gene (5 bases). Germline V CDR1 and CDR2: SEHNR, FQNEAQ (reference sequence). V gave up 0 bases and J gave up 2 bases, with 5 bases separating them. The CDR3 runs 14 residues. The CDR3 DNA follows: TGTGCCAGCAGCTTAGCGGGGGGCAATCAGCCCCAGCATTTT. Its translation: CASSLAGGNQPQHF.

This chain joins TRBV7-3 and TRBJ2-5, with a tentative D call TRBD2 (6 bases). CDR3 length equals 15 residues. Trimming took off 5 bases at V and 1 base at J, with 14 bases between the two ends. CDR1 and CDR2 (germline): SGHTA, FQGTGA. The DNA for the CDR3 is TGTGCCAGCAGCCTCAGCGGGTTAACCCAAGAGACCCAGTACTTC. As protein: CASSLSGLTQETQYF.

DNA for the CDR3: TGCGCCAGCAGCCAAGCCATAGGACGCCCGCAGTATTTT. The encoded protein is CASSQAIGRPQYF. This chain joins TRBV4-1 and TRBJ2-3; D ambiguous. The V gene's germline CDR1 is MGHRA and CDR2 YSYEKL. CDR3 length: 13 amino acids. With 1 base removed from V and 10 bases from J, the gap between germline ends came to 12 bases.

This rearrangement joins TRBV5-1 to TRBJ1-1; D gene uncertain. Germline loops: CDR1 SGHRS, CDR2 YFSETQ. Trimming took off 8 bases at V and 4 bases at J, with 21 bases between the two ends. The CDR3 runs to 15 residues. The CDR3 DNA reads TGCGCCAGTAATAACGACCAGGCGGGAGTCACTGAAGCTTTCTTT. It is translated as CASNNDQAGVTEAFF.

The chain couples TRBV5-5 to TRBJ2-5; 10 nucleotides match TRBD2. The J call is doubtful: the DNA matches TRBJ2-7 better. The CDR3 is 15 amino acids. Germline lookup yields CDR1 SGHKS and CDR2 YYEKEE (reference sequence). Here the CDR3 reads CASSWTSGGVYEQYF. The CDR3 nucleotides read TGTGCCAGCAGCTGGACTAGCGGTGGGGTGTACGAGCAGTACTTC.

V usage is TRBV27 and J usage is TRBJ2-2; D remains ambiguous. CDR3 length: 13 amino acids. The germline gives CDR1 MNHEY, CDR2 SMNVEV (reference sequence). The germline V and J ends were trimmed by 3 bases and 4 bases, with 6 bases remaining between them. The chain's CDR3 is CASSFGVTGELFF. DNA of the CDR3: TGTGCCAGCAGTTTTGGGGTCACCGGGGAGCTGTTTTTT.

J is TRBJ1-5 and V is TRBV12-5, with a tentative D call TRBD1 (5 bases). The V end lost 6 bases, the J end lost 7 bases, and 19 bases lay between the germline ends. Germline V lookup: CDR1 LGHNT, CDR2 FRNRAP. This CDR3 comprises 15 residues. The CDR3 DNA is TGTGCTAGTGGAGTAGGGACCCCGAGAGGACAGCCCCAGCATTTT. Protein: CASGVGTPRGQPQHF.

The chain is built from TRBV6-1 and TRBJ1-1; perhaps TRBD1 as D (5 bases). This CDR3 region has 15 residues. The ends were cut back, 11 bases at V and 4 bases at J, with 23 bases in the middle. Germline V gene data show CDR1 as MNHNS and CDR2 as SASEGT. For the CDR3, the DNA is TGTGCCGGCCAGGGTCAAGCTGGAGCGGGCACTGAAGCTTTCTTT. Translated, it gives CAGQGQAGAGTEAFF.

This clone came up a few times. The chain employs TRBV10-1 and TRBJ2-2, with TRBD2 as a possible D gene (6 bases). The CDR3 consists of 15 residues. Germline V CDR1 and CDR2: WNHNN, SYGVQD (reference sequence). Trimming pared 4 bases from V and 3 bases from J, leaving 12 bases between. CDR3 sequence: CASSVGERDTGELFF. In DNA, the CDR3 is TGCGCCAGCAGTGTGGGGGAGCGGGACACCGGGGAGCTGTTTTTT.

CDR3 residues: CASSLMVGKLFF. CDR3 DNA: TGTGCCAGCAGCTTAATGGTGGGAAAACTGTTTTTT. The V call is TRBV11-2, the J call TRBJ1-4, with D unresolved. V lost 2 bases to trimming and J lost 10 bases, with 8 bases between them. The CDR3 length is 12 residues. Looked up from germline, CDR1 is SGHAT and CDR2 is FQNNGV.

The gene calls are TRBV7-9 and TRBJ2-2, with a tentative D call TRBD1 (5 bases). Germline V CDR1 and CDR2: SEHNR, FQNEAQ (reference sequence). Trimming shortened V by 2 bases and J by 6 bases, and 10 bases separated the two germline ends. The CDR3 is 14 amino acids. The CDR3: CASSLMTDPGELFF. The CDR3 DNA sequence: TGTGCCAGCAGCTTAATGACAGACCCCGGGGAGCTGTTTTTT.

The gene calls are TRBV7-2 and TRBJ1-1; D not certain. The germline gives CDR1 SGHTA, CDR2 FQGNSA. The CDR3 is made up of 15 amino acids. V was clipped by 6 bases and J by 1 base, with 15 bases between them. The CDR3 DNA sequence: TGTGCCAGCAGTTATGGGCGGGTTCGGAACACTGAAGCTTTCTTT. Encoded protein: CASSYGRVRNTEAFF.

This clone was recorded only once. The chain couples TRBV28 to TRBJ1-1; D unresolved. The CDR3 extends over 11 amino acids. V was clipped by 6 bases and J by 12 bases, with 14 bases between them. Germline lookup yields CDR1 MDHEN and CDR2 SYDVKM. The CDR3 DNA reads as TGTGCCAGCAGATCGAGCCTTCTCCCTTTCTTT. Protein product: CASRSSLLPFF.

This rearrangement joins TRBV28 to TRBJ1-5, with 7 bases that match TRBD1. Germline V lookup: CDR1 MDHEN, CDR2 SYDVKM. CDR3 length: 15 amino acids. Germline trimming cut 6 bases from V and 4 bases from J; bases unmatched to any gene: 9. Here the CDR3 DNA reads TGTGCCAGCAGCCCAGGGGGAGTGGGTAATCAGCCCCAGCATTTT. Protein: CASSPGGVGNQPQHF. Looking up the rest from reference TRBV28 and TRBJ1-5 gives the full variable domain: DVKVTQSSRYLVKRTGEKVFLECVQDMDHENMFWYRQDPGLGLRLIYFSYDVKMKEKGDIPEGYSVSREKKERFSLILESASTNQTSMYLCASSPGGVGNQPQHFGDGTRLSIL.

The chain is built from TRBV7-2 and TRBJ1-5; a weak D match, TRBD1 (5 bases). Trimming shortened V by 4 bases and J by 7 bases, and 14 bases separated the two germline ends. The V gene's germline CDR1 is SGHTA and CDR2 FQGNSA. The CDR3 totals 14 residues. CDR3: CASSSLGGTQPQHF. The CDR3 DNA sequence: TGTGCCAGCAGCTCCCTTGGGGGAACGCAGCCCCAGCATTTT.

This chain joins TRBV28 and TRBJ1-5, with no clear D. The CDR3 spans 12 residues. CDR1 is MDHEN, CDR2 SYDVKM, per germline. V shed 7 bases and J shed 7 bases, with 11 bases lying between them. The CDR3 nucleotides read TGTGCCAGCAACCCGGCGAGACAGCCCCAGCATTTT. Amino acid sequence: CASNPARQPQHF.

The chain has TRBV2 and TRBJ1-2, with D unresolved. Germline CDR1 and CDR2: SNHLY and FYNNEI. This CDR3 comprises 13 residues. Trimming cost V 3 bases and J 2 bases, with 7 bases left between them. In DNA form, the CDR3 reads TGTGCCAGCAGTGAGAGGCCGAACTATGGCTACACCTTC. This translates into CASSERPNYGYTF. The whole variable domain, remainder taken from reference TRBV2 and TRBJ1-2, is EPEVTQTPSHQVTQMGQEVILRCVPISNHLYFYWYRQILGQKVEFLVSFYNNEISEKSEIFDDQFSVERPDGSNFTLKIRSTKLEDSAMYFCASSERPNYGYTFGSGTRLTVV.

J is TRBJ1-2 and V is TRBV27; D not resolved. The CDR3 is made up of 13 amino acids. Germline V CDR1 and CDR2: MNHEY, SMNVEV (reference sequence). The V end lost 5 bases, the J end lost 6 bases, and 13 bases lay between the germline ends. In nucleotides, the CDR3 is TGTGCCAGCAGTCCGTACAATATGGATGGCTACACCTTC. This sequence encodes CASSPYNMDGYTF.

The chain couples TRBV28 to TRBJ1-1, with D unresolved. Per germline, CDR1 MDHEN and CDR2 SYDVKM. The CDR3 runs 14 residues. V dropped 3 bases and J dropped 2 bases, with 10 bases sitting between them. The CDR3 bases are TGTGCCAGCAGTTTGGGCAGGCTAAACACTGAAGCTTTCTTT. Translation: CASSLGRLNTEAFF.

This chain connects TRBV7-9 to TRBJ1-1; D is uncertain. The CDR3 consists of 13 residues. Germline V gives CDR1 SEHNR, CDR2 FQNEAQ (reference sequence). V was pared by 5 bases and J by 0 bases, with 7 bases between. The CDR3 DNA reads TGTGCCAGCAGCCAGCAAGTGAACACTGAAGCTTTCTTT. Translation: CASSQQVNTEAFF.

The J gene is TRBJ2-7, the V gene TRBV19; perhaps TRBD2 as D (5 bases). The germline V gene encodes CDR1 LNHDA and CDR2 SQIVND (reference sequence). Trimming took off 3 bases at V and 5 bases at J, with 11 bases between the two ends. The CDR3 has 13 amino acids. The CDR3 sequence is CASSIGSENEQYF. For the CDR3, the DNA is TGTGCCAGTAGTATTGGGAGCGAGAACGAGCAGTACTTC.

This clone has just one count. The genes are TRBV30 and TRBJ2-1; the match to TRBD2 covers 7 bases. The germline CDR1 and CDR2 sequences are GTSNPN and SVGIG (reference sequence). The CDR3 has 15 residues. V lost 3 bases to trimming and J lost 7 bases; unmatched junction nucleotides: 12. DNA for the CDR3: TGTGCCTGGAGCCCTTGGGGCGGGAGTAAGAATGAGCAGTTCTTC. Translated: CAWSPWGGSKNEQFF.

The V gene is TRBV28, the J gene TRBJ1-1; D is ambiguous. The germline V gene encodes CDR1 MDHEN and CDR2 SYDVKM. Trimming cost V 9 bases and J 4 bases, with 18 bases left between them. The CDR3 has 14 residues. CDR3 sequence (DNA): TGTGCCAGTGACAAAGGTGCTCTTGGCACTGAAGCTTTCTTT. This translates into CASDKGALGTEAFF. The full variable domain, with the rest looked up from reference TRBV28 and TRBJ1-1, is DVKVTQSSRYLVKRTGEKVFLECVQDMDHENMFWYRQDPGLGLRLIYFSYDVKMKEKGDIPEGYSVSREKKERFSLILESASTNQTSMYLCASDKGALGTEAFFGQGTRLTVV.

In DNA, the CDR3 is TGTGCCAGCAGTTATCGGCTCAGTAATAATGAAAAACTGTTTTTT. Translating gives CASSYRLSNNEKLFF. V and J are TRBV6-5 and TRBJ1-4; D remains ambiguous. The CDR3 contains 15 residues. V was trimmed by 3 bases and J by 4 bases, leaving 12 bases between them. The germline V gene has CDR1 MNHEY and CDR2 SVGAGI.

The chain couples TRBV5-1 to TRBJ1-1; D might be TRBD1 (6 bases). Trimming stripped 4 bases from V and 3 bases from J, with 16 bases between. This CDR3 spans 15 amino acids. Looked up from germline, CDR1 is SGHRS and CDR2 is YFSETQ. CDR3 nucleotides: TGCGCCAGCAGCCCGATATCGACAGGCCACACTGAAGCTTTCTTT. Translating it yields CASSPISTGHTEAFF.

The V and J genes are TRBV28 and TRBJ2-1; D might be TRBD2 (6 bases). CDR1 and CDR2 from the germline V gene are MDHEN and SYDVKM. CDR3 length: 15 residues. V was cut by 5 bases and J by 4 bases, with 15 bases left in between. Written as DNA, the CDR3 is TGTGCCAGCAGTGGCCCTCCGGCGGGATACAATGAGCAGTTCTTC. It yields the protein CASSGPPAGYNEQFF. The variable domain in full, completed from reference TRBV28 and TRBJ2-1, reads DVKVTQSSRYLVKRTGEKVFLECVQDMDHENMFWYRQDPGLGLRLIYFSYDVKMKEKGDIPEGYSVSREKKERFSLILESASTNQTSMYLCASSGPPAGYNEQFFGPGTRLTVL.

This clone is a singleton in its sample. The rearrangement joins TRBV7-2 to TRBJ1-2; D ambiguous. This CDR3 has 13 amino acids. V was shortened by 1 base and J by 7 bases, with 10 bases between the two germline ends. Germline V gene lookup returns CDR1 SGHTA and CDR2 FQGNSA. CDR3 sequence reads: CASSLDREGGYTF. In DNA, the CDR3 is TGTGCCAGCAGCTTAGATCGAGAGGGTGGCTACACCTTC. The full variable domain, with the rest looked up from reference TRBV7-2 and TRBJ1-2, is GAGVSQSPSNKVTEKGKDVELRCDPISGHTALYWYRQSLGQGLEFLIYFQGNSAPDKSGLPSDRFSAERTGGSVSTLTIQRTQQEDSAVYLCASSLDREGGYTFGSGTRLTVV.

The CDR3 DNA is TGTGCTAGTGGTTTGGTATCGGACAGGTGGGATGAAGCTTTCTTT. Translated, it gives CASGLVSDRWDEAFF. The chain combines TRBV12-5 with TRBJ1-1, with 7 bases fitting TRBD1. Per the germline V gene, CDR1 is LGHNT and CDR2 is FRNRAP. The CDR3 loop spans 15 amino acids. V gave up 0 bases and J gave up 7 bases; unmatched junction bases: 8.

This clone occurred a few times. A junction boundary mismatches the germline segment, possibly from a read error. The V gene is TRBV2, the J gene TRBJ1-1, with D perhaps matching TRBD1 (5 bases). Germline CDR1 SNHLY, CDR2 FYNNEI. CDR3 size: 12 residues. CDR3 in DNA: TGTGCCAGCAGTGAAGCGCCCCCCAGGGACCGCTTT. Amino acid sequence: CASSEAPPRDRF.